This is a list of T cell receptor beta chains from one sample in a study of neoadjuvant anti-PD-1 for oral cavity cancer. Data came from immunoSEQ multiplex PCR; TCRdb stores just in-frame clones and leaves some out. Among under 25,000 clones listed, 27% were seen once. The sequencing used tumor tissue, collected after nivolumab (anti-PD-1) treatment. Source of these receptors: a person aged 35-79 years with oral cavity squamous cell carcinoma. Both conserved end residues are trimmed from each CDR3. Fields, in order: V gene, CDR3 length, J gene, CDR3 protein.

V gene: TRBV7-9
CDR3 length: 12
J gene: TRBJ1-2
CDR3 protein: ASSLGQHNYGYT

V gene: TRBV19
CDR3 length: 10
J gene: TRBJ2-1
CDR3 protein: ASSQFNNEQF

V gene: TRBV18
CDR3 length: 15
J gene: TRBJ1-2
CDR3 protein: ASSQTSRDRESYGYT

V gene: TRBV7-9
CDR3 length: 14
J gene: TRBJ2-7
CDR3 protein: ASSPGGMRETNEQY

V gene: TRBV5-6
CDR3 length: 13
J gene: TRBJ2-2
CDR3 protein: ASSLGGTNTGELF

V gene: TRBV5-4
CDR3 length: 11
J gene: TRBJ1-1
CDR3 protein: ASSLIGDTEAF

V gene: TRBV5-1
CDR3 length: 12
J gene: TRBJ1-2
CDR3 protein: ASSLAGWDYGYT

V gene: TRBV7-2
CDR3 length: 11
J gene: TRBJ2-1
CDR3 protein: ASSLSSYNEQF

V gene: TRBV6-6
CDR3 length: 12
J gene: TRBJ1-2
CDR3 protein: ASSTQGGKGGYT

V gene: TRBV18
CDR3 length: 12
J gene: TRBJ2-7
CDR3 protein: ASSPSQGPYEQY

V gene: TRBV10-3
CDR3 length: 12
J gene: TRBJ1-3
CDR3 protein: ATSGQGNGNTIY

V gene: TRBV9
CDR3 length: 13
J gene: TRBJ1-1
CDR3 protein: ASSVEQGWNTEAF

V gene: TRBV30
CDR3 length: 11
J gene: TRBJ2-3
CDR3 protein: AWSVRGGDTQY

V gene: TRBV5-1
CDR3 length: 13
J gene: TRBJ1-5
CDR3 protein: ASSLGQGGNQPQH

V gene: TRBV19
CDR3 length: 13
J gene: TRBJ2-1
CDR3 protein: ASSIRLGSYNEQF

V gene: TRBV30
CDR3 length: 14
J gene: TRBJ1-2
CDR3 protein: AWSDLPGTGTGGYT

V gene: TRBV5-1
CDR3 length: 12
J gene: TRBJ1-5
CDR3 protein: ASSEQGGNQPQH

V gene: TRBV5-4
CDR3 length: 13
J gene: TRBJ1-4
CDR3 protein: ASSLTAGGNEKLF

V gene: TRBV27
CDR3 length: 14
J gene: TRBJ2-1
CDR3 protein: ASSPFGTRYYNEQF

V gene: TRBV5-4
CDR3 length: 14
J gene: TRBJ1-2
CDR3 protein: ASSSGGTDLNYGYT

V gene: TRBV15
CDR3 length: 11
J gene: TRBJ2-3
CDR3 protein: ATSRDSGDTQY

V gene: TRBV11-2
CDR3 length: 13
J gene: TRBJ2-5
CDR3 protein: ASSQGTGDRETQY

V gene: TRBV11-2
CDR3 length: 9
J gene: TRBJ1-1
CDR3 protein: ASSFRGSYF

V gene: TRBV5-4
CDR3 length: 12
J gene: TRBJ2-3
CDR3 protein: ASSATSGSYTQY

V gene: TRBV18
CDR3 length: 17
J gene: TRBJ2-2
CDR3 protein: ASSDSGQTHAGWTGELF

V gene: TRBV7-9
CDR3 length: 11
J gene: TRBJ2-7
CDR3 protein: ASSPGVSYEQY

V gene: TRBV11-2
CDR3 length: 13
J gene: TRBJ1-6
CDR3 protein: ASSPRTGINSPLH

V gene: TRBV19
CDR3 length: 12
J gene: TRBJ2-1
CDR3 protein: ASTSGGGFGEQF

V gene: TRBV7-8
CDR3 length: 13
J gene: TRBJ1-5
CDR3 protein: ASSPDGISNQPQH

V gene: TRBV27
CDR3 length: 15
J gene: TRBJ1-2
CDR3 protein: ASSTRDPNGRGYGYT

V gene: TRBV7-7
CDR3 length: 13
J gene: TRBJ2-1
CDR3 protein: ASSRSGTNYNEQF

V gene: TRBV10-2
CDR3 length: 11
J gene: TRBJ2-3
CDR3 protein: ASSESLTDTQY

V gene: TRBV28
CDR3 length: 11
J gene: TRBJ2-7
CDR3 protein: ASSPSGAYEQY

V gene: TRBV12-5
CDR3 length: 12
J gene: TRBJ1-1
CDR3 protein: ASGPATGVTEAF

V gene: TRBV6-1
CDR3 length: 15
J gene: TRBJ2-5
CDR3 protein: ASSEGAGSGGMQTQY

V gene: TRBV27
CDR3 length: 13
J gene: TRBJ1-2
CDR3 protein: ASRPTGGLYYGYT

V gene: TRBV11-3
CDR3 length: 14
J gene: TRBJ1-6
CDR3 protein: ASSLFRREDNSPLH

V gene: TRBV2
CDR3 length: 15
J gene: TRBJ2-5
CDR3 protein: ASRPLAGGLRGETQY

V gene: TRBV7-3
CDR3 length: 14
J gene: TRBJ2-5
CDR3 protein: ASSVGTGSGGETQY

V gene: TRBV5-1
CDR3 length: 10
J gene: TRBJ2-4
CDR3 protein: ASSLGRDQKY